Following are 17 T cell receptor beta chains from one sample sequenced in a study of T-cell memory formation after mild COVID-19. MiXCR, run by TCRdb on the 5' RACE reads, gives a single entry per CDR3 protein. The table includes about 430,000 distinct CDR3 sequences, 20% to 30% detected once. Sequenced sample: PBMCs or a T cell subset sorted from them (not recorded which). These receptors were obtained from an adult woman who had mild COVID-19 (a few samples of this study predate the infection). Cell type and time point are not known.

This clonotype was observed a few times. The rearrangement uses TRBV7-9 and TRBJ2-3; unclear D gene. Germline V CDR1 and CDR2: SEHNR, FQNEAQ (reference sequence). The CDR3 totals 18 residues. V was cut by 4 bases and J by 2 bases, with 22 bases left in between. CDR3 DNA: TGTGCCAGCAGCTCCAGGAATATAGCATTCAGTAACACAGATACGCAGTATTTT. This translates into CASSSRNIAFSNTDTQYF.

The chain links TRBV20-1 to TRBJ2-6, with a possible D match to TRBD1 (5 bases). CDR3 size: 14 residues. V gave up 5 bases and J gave up 0 bases, with 8 bases separating them. Germline loops: CDR1 DFQATT, CDR2 SNEGSKA (reference sequence). The CDR3 bases are TGCAGTGCTGCAGACAGCTCTGGGGCCAACGTCCTGACTTTC. Translation gives CSAADSSGANVLTF.

This clonotype was detected only a few times. The chain carries TRBV12-3 or TRBV12-4 and TRBJ2-3; D call uncertain. The CDR3 has 14 residues. V was pared by 1 base and J by 6 bases, with 11 bases between. CDR3 sequence reads: CASSLGLERDTQYF. CDR3 coding DNA: TGTGCCAGCAGTTTAGGACTCGAGAGGGATACGCAGTATTTT.

The chain joins TRBV24-1 to TRBJ2-2; D is uncertain. The germline CDR1 and CDR2 sequences are KGHDR and SFDVKD. The CDR3 has 14 residues. Trimming took off 6 bases at V and 6 bases at J, with 13 bases between the two ends. The CDR3: CATSPSWSSGELFF. CDR3 coding DNA: TGTGCCACCAGTCCCTCGTGGAGTTCCGGGGAGCTGTTTTTT.

The chain recombines TRBV12-3 or TRBV12-4 with TRBJ2-1; TRBD2 agrees at 8 bases. The CDR3 loop spans 16 amino acids. Trimming cost V 7 bases and J 10 bases; bases outside gene matches: 18. CDR3 sequence: CASIPAPGTSKGEQFF. The CDR3 region has the DNA TGTGCCAGCATCCCGGCCCCCGGGACTAGTAAGGGAGAGCAGTTCTTC.

The chain uses TRBV3-1 and TRBJ1-2; 9 bases fit TRBD1. In germline, CDR1 is LGHDT, CDR2 YNNKEL (reference sequence). The CDR3 is made up of 17 amino acids. V lost 3 bases to trimming and J lost 2 bases; unmatched junction nucleotides: 10. The CDR3 DNA reads as TGTGCCAGCAGCCACTTCCTTGGGGACAGGGAAAACTATGGCTACACCTTC. Amino acids: CASSHFLGDRENYGYTF.

This clonotype was recorded a few times. The CDR3 loop reads CASSLVQGGDWQYF. CDR3 nucleotides: TGTGCCAGCAGCTTGGTTCAGGGCGGGGACTGGCAGTACTTC. V usage is TRBV5-5 and J usage is TRBJ2-7, with TRBD2 as a possible D gene (6 bases). The V end was cut by 0 bases, the J end by 9 bases, with 16 bases between. Germline values: CDR1 SGHKS, CDR2 YYEKEE (reference sequence). This CDR3 contains 14 residues. The full variable domain, in which reference TRBV5-5 and TRBJ2-7 provide the parts outside the CDR3, is DAGVTQSPTHLIKTRGQQVTLRCSPISGHKSVSWYQQVLGQGPQFIFQYYEKEERGRGNFPDRFSARQFPNYSSELNVNALLLGDSALYLCASSLVQGGDWQYFGPGTRLTVT.

J is TRBJ2-3 and V is TRBV2, with D maybe TRBD1 (6 bases). V was trimmed by 7 bases and J by 3 bases, leaving 11 bases between them. This CDR3 spans 13 amino acids. Germline V lookup: CDR1 SNHLY, CDR2 FYNNEI. The DNA of the CDR3 is TGTGCCAGCAACTACAGGGAAACAGATACGCAGTATTTT. Translating gives CASNYRETDTQYF.

V is TRBV20-1 and J is TRBJ2-7; 10 bases are shared with TRBD2. CDR3 length equals 14 residues. Germline values: CDR1 DFQATT, CDR2 SNEGSKA (reference sequence). V was clipped by 3 bases and J by 3 bases; unmatched bases: 5. The CDR3 DNA reads as TGCAGTGCTAGTCCGGCTAGCGGGGGCTACGAGCAGTACTTC. This sequence encodes CSASPASGGYEQYF.

This clonotype was seen more than once but under ten times. This sequence joins TRBV29-1 and TRBJ2-7; tentatively, D is TRBD2 (5 bases). Between the trimmed V and J ends, which lost 5 bases and 4 bases, there was a span of 15 bases. CDR1 is SQVTM, CDR2 ANQGSEA, per germline. The CDR3 totals 13 residues. The CDR3, as DNA: TGCAGCGTTTCAGCGGTAGTAGGATACGAGCAGTACTTC. It yields the protein CSVSAVVGYEQYF.

The chain's CDR3 is CASSVEGRYEQYF. CDR3 DNA: TGTGCCAGCAGCGTAGAGGGAAGATACGAGCAGTACTTC. This sequence joins TRBV9 and TRBJ2-7, with no clear D. The V and J ends lost 0 bases and 4 bases respectively, with 8 bases between them. This CDR3 comprises 13 residues. Germline loops: CDR1 SGDLS, CDR2 YYNGEE.

This clonotype has only a few counts. The CDR3, as DNA: TGTGCCAGCAGTTTAGGACCGGGCTTGAAGACCCAGTACTTC. The encoded protein is CASSLGPGLKTQYF. The gene calls are TRBV12-3 or TRBV12-4 and TRBJ2-5, with D unresolved. This CDR3 has 14 residues. Trimming stripped 1 base from V and 6 bases from J, with 12 bases between.

CDR3 loop: CASSIQLGETQYF. CDR3 bases: TGTGCCAGCAGCATACAGTTGGGGGAGACCCAGTACTTC. This chain connects TRBV7-7 to TRBJ2-5; no definite D call. Trimming took off 5 bases at V and 5 bases at J, with 12 bases between the two ends. This CDR3 has 13 residues. Per the germline V gene, CDR1 is SSHAT and CDR2 is FNYEAQ (reference sequence).

This clonotype has more than one count but fewer than ten. The chain combines TRBV7-6 with TRBJ2-6; D gene uncertain. The germline CDR1 and CDR2 sequences are SGHVS and FNYEAQ. The CDR3 has 14 amino acids. The germline V and J ends were trimmed by 1 base and 4 bases, with 5 bases remaining between them. The CDR3 spells CASSLEYGANVLTF. CDR3 coding DNA: TGTGCCAGCAGCTTAGAGTACGGGGCCAACGTCCTGACTTTC.

The rearrangement links TRBV28 to TRBJ2-1; 7 positions agree with TRBD2. J gave up 9 bases and V 5 bases, and 7 bases lay outside the gene matches. The CDR3 runs 13 residues. Germline V gene sequence: CDR1 MDHEN, CDR2 SYDVKM. CDR3 DNA: TGTGCCAGCAGTCCCTCCTTAGCGGGTGAGCAGTTCTTC. Translation gives CASSPSLAGEQFF. Full variable domain (missing parts from reference TRBV28 and TRBJ2-1): DVKVTQSSRYLVKRTGEKVFLECVQDMDHENMFWYRQDPGLGLRLIYFSYDVKMKEKGDIPEGYSVSREKKERFSLILESASTNQTSMYLCASSPSLAGEQFFGPGTRLTVL.

The chain is built from TRBV7-6 and TRBJ2-1, with 11 bases fitting TRBD2. The CDR3 sequence is 16 residues long. Germline values: CDR1 SGHVS, CDR2 FNYEAQ. The J segment lost 7 bases and the V segment lost 3 bases, leaving 8 bases of the junction unmatched. The CDR3 here is CASSLTTSGTGNEQFF. CDR3 DNA sequence: TGTGCCAGCAGCTTGACGACTAGCGGGACGGGTAATGAGCAGTTCTTC.

V gene TRBV12-3 or TRBV12-4 combines with J gene TRBJ2-7, with a tentative D call TRBD2 (5 bases). CDR3 length equals 15 residues. Between the trimmed V and J ends, which lost 0 bases and 3 bases, there was a span of 12 bases. The CDR3 spells CASSLASEGFYEQYF. The CDR3 bases are TGTGCCAGCAGTTTAGCTAGCGAGGGTTTCTACGAGCAGTACTTC.